The rows below give T cell receptor beta chains drawn from one sample of a study of spatial heterogeneity in lung cancer. TCRdb reanalysed the 5' RACE reads using MiXCR and keeps one entry per CDR3 protein. The profile covers more than 50,000 distinct CDR3 sequences, with less than 9% appearing a single time and roughly 2.7% taken by the ten largest. The sample here was PBMCs, taken at surgery. The receptors originated from a female donor with early-stage non-small cell lung cancer. CDR3s include the opening cysteine and the closing phenylalanine or tryptophan. The D gene is left open where the match is weak. Expanded clones get a size class; other rows say once, few or many, or leave the size out.

j_call d_call clone_size cdr3_length v_call cdr3_aa cdr3_nt
TRBJ2-1 TRBD1 many 19 TRBV3-1 CASSQVGQGWVGGDNEQFF TGTGCCAGCAGCCAAGTAGGACAGGGGTGGGTCGGAGGAGACAATGAGCAGTTCTTC
TRBJ1-2 - many 14 TRBV3-1 CASSPRTVGEGYTF TGTGCCAGCAGCCCCCGGACCGTCGGGGAGGGCTACACCTTC
TRBJ2-1 - many 19 TRBV5-4 CASSLGPGWAKLRANEQFF TGTGCCAGCAGCTTGGGACCTGGCTGGGCGAAGTTAAGGGCCAATGAGCAGTTCTTC
TRBJ2-7 TRBD1 many 13 TRBV28 CATIRDREREQYF TGTGCCACCATCCGGGACAGGGAACGCGAGCAGTACTTC
TRBJ2-3 - many 14 TRBV28 CASIGALNTDTQYF TGTGCCAGCATAGGGGCCCTAAACACAGATACGCAGTATTTT
TRBJ2-7 - - 14 TRBV14 CASSQAGTDYEQYF TGTGCCAGCAGCCAAGCAGGGACGGATTACGAGCAGTACTTC
TRBJ2-5 - many 12 TRBV15 CATSRDPETQYF TGTGCCACCAGCAGAGATCCCGAGACCCAGTACTTC
TRBJ1-4 - many 11 TRBV7-9 CASSHGEKLFF TGTGCCAGCAGCCATGGCGAAAAACTGTTTTTT
TRBJ1-4 - - 14 TRBV20-1 CSASRATGNEKLFF TGCAGTGCTAGCAGGGCTACAGGGAATGAAAAACTGTTTTTT
TRBJ2-6 - many 14 TRBV11-2 CASSLEYGANVLTF TGTGCCAGCAGCTTGGAGTACGGGGCCAACGTCCTGACTTTC
TRBJ1-5 - many 12 TRBV28 CASMNSNQPQHF TGTGCCAGCATGAATAGCAATCAGCCCCAGCATTTT
TRBJ2-7 - many 15 TRBV7-2 CASSLVRRFSYEQYF TGTGCCAGCAGCTTAGTCCGGAGATTCTCCTACGAGCAGTACTTC
TRBJ1-1 - many 13 TRBV29-1 CSVVRGGGTEAFF TGCAGCGTTGTAAGAGGAGGGGGCACTGAAGCTTTCTTT
TRBJ2-2 - - 16 TRBV9 CASSVGTDSNTGELFF TGTGCCAGCAGCGTAGGGACAGACTCGAACACCGGGGAGCTGTTTTTT
TRBJ1-6 - few 15 TRBV20-1 CSAGNLRQKNSPLHF TGCAGTGCGGGGAACCTTAGACAGAAAAATTCACCCCTCCACTTT
TRBJ2-4 - few 16 TRBV12-3/TRBV12-4 CASSFRGVVAKNIQYF TGTGCCAGCAGCTTTCGGGGAGTCGTAGCCAAAAACATTCAGTACTTC
TRBJ1-5 - many 12 TRBV7-8 CASSLEDQPQHF TGTGCCAGCAGCTTAGAAGATCAGCCCCAGCATTTT
TRBJ2-1 - many 14 TRBV28 CASSPRSANNEQFF TGTGCCAGCAGTCCTCGGTCGGCTAACAATGAGCAGTTCTTC
TRBJ2-7 - many 11 TRBV20-1 CSATRDYEQYF TGCAGTGCGACAAGGGATTACGAGCAGTACTTC
TRBJ1-5 - - 13 TRBV7-8 CASSLKSNQPQHF TGTGCCAGCAGCTTAAAAAGTAATCAGCCCCAGCATTTT
TRBJ2-3 TRBD2 few 15 TRBV20-1 CSAGEGRLAGDTQYF TGCAGTGCAGGAGAGGGGAGACTAGCGGGGGATACGCAGTATTTT
TRBJ2-2 - few 15 TRBV9 CASSPQGIGPGELFF TGTGCCAGCAGCCCACAGGGAATCGGGCCCGGGGAGCTGTTTTTT
TRBJ1-4 - - 11 TRBV20-1 CSAPSPEKLFF TGCAGTGCCCCTTCCCCCGAAAAACTGTTTTTT
TRBJ2-5 TRBD2 few 16 TRBV12-3/TRBV12-4 CASSLGETSHQETQYF TGTGCCAGCAGTTTAGGGGAGACTAGCCACCAAGAGACCCAGTACTTC
TRBJ1-2 - many 12 TRBV5-1 CASSLEGYGYTF TGCGCCAGCAGCTTGGAGGGATACGGCTACACCTTC
TRBJ1-1 - - 15 TRBV5-1 CASSFNRAQNTEAFF TGCGCCAGCAGCTTTAACCGGGCCCAGAACACTGAAGCTTTCTTT
TRBJ1-5 - many 17 TRBV28 CASRTTQGSHSNQPQHF TGTGCCAGCAGAACCACCCAGGGGAGCCATAGCAATCAGCCCCAGCATTTT
TRBJ2-3 - many 13 TRBV19 CASSRIPGVAQYF TGTGCCAGTAGTAGGATACCGGGGGTCGCGCAGTATTTT
TRBJ1-5 - many 18 TRBV23-1 CASSQSAPILTTNQPQHF TGCGCCAGCAGTCAATCGGCCCCCATACTGACCACCAATCAGCCCCAGCATTTT
TRBJ2-7 - few 14 TRBV6-1 CASSDWSESYEQYF TGTGCCAGCAGTGACTGGTCAGAATCCTACGAGCAGTACTTC
TRBJ2-1 TRBD2 - 15 TRBV20-1 CSAFSGQSSYNEQFF TGCAGTGCTTTTAGCGGGCAGAGCTCCTACAATGAGCAGTTCTTC
TRBJ1-1 TRBD1 - 13 TRBV20-1 CSAKRQGRTEAFF TGCAGTGCTAAAAGACAGGGCAGGACTGAAGCTTTCTTT
TRBJ2-3 TRBD2 many 16 TRBV3-1 CASSPKTSPSTDTQYF TGTGCCAGCAGCCCAAAGACTAGCCCTAGCACAGATACGCAGTATTTT
TRBJ2-2 TRBD2 many 16 TRBV7-2 CASSPMLAVNTGELFF TGTGCCAGCAGCCCCATGCTAGCGGTTAACACCGGGGAGCTGTTTTTT
TRBJ2-1 - - 12 TRBV7-2 CASSLAYDEQFF TGTGCCAGCAGCTTAGCGTACGATGAGCAGTTCTTC
TRBJ2-2 - - 13 TRBV6-2/TRBV6-3 CASMRGHGGELFF TGTGCCAGCATGCGGGGCCACGGCGGGGAGCTGTTTTTT
TRBJ1-1 TRBD1 many 16 TRBV5-1 CASSLDGTGGNTEAFF TGCGCCAGCAGCTTGGATGGGACAGGGGGCAACACTGAAGCTTTCTTT
TRBJ1-2 TRBD1 - 15 TRBV10-3 CATRGQGQENYGYTF TGTGCCACCCGGGGACAGGGACAGGAAAACTATGGCTACACCTTC
TRBJ2-6 - - 19 TRBV11-2 CASSPGGGRISSGANVPTF TGTGCCAGCAGCCCCGGTGGTGGCAGGATATCCTCTGGGGCCAACGTCCCGACTTTC
TRBJ2-7 - - 13 TRBV12-3/TRBV12-4 CASSLGDPYEQYF TGTGCCAGCTCCCTCGGGGATCCCTACGAGCAGTACTTC
TRBJ1-2 - - 12 TRBV24-1 CATSEAAYGYTF TGTGCCACCAGTGAGGCAGCCTATGGCTACACCTTC
TRBJ2-6 - many 16 TRBV11-3 CASSLGGASGANVLTF TGTGCCAGCAGCTTAGGAGGTGCCTCTGGGGCCAACGTCCTGACTTTC
TRBJ1-5 - many 12 TRBV3-1 CASSHGNQPQHF TGTGCCAGCAGCCACGGCAATCAGCCCCAGCATTTT
TRBJ2-2 - - 15 TRBV11-2 CASSLQGTPTGELFF TGTGCCAGCAGCTTACAGGGTACCCCCACCGGGGAGCTGTTTTTT
TRBJ2-3 - many 12 TRBV7-2 CASGLFTDTQYF TGTGCCAGCGGTCTTTTCACAGATACGCAGTATTTT
TRBJ2-5 - many 13 TRBV5-1 CASSTGGQETQYF TGCGCCAGCAGCACCGGCGGGCAAGAGACCCAGTACTTC
TRBJ2-2 TRBD1 many 16 TRBV5-1 CASSPTGTGGIGELFF TGCGCCAGCAGCCCAACCGGGACAGGGGGCATCGGGGAGCTGTTTTTT
TRBJ1-4 - few 14 TRBV11-2 CASSFAGASRKLFF TGTGCCAGCAGCTTCGCGGGGGCGAGTAGAAAACTGTTTTTT